Presented here are 9 T cell receptor beta chains from one specimen sequenced in a study of blood T cells in healthy people across ages. Then a second PCR, running about 7 to 11 cycles, was carried out with a sample-barcoded 5' primer and a J-beta primer mix. MiXCR, applied by TCRdb to the 5' RACE reads, yields one record per CDR3 protein. The sample records 1,100,000 or so distinct CDR3 sequences, under 55% being singletons. Sequencing was done on a sample of blood. Receptor source: a woman in her sixties or seventies in good health.

This chain connects TRBV28 to TRBJ2-5; D assignment may be TRBD1 or TRBD2 (6 bases each). This CDR3 is built from 14 residues. V was cut by 3 bases and J by 7 bases, with 15 bases left in between. Looked up from germline, CDR1 is MDHEN and CDR2 is SYDVKM. CDR3 amino acids: CASSFRGPRATQYF. The DNA of the CDR3 is TGTGCCAGCAGTTTTCGGGGGCCGCGCGCGACCCAGTACTTC.

This clonotype was found a few times. With a much larger clone just one base away, this may be a read error. The chain has TRBV10-3 and TRBJ2-2, with D unresolved. The germline V gene encodes CDR1 ENHRY and CDR2 SYGVKD. The CDR3 is 15 amino acids. V lost 4 bases, J lost 1 base, and 10 bases lay in between. The CDR3 sequence: CAISGQAVNTGELFF. The DNA of the CDR3 is TGTGCCATCAGTGGCCAGGCCGTGAACACCGGGGAGCTGTTTTTT.

The chain couples TRBV7-2 to TRBJ2-5; D might be TRBD1 or TRBD2, each matching 6 bases. CDR1 and CDR2 (germline): SGHTA, FQGNSA. Trimming took 5 bases from V and 0 from J, leaving 16 bases between them. This CDR3 is 16 amino acids long. The CDR3 DNA reads TGTGCCAGCAGCGCCCTCCTGGGGGGCCACCAAGAGACCCAGTACTTC. Translating it yields CASSALLGGHQETQYF.

Concerning this clonotype itself: This could be a read error, since a much larger clone is one nucleotide away. This rearrangement joins TRBV11-2 to TRBJ2-3; 10 bases are shared with TRBD2. The CDR3 is made up of 16 amino acids. In germline, CDR1 is SGHAT, CDR2 FQNNGV. Trimming at V came to 8 bases and at J to 0 bases, leaving 8 bases not matched to a gene. The CDR3 sequence is CASGISGLASTDTQYF. CDR3 bases: TGTGCCAGCGGCATATCGGGACTAGCGAGCACAGATACGCAGTATTTT.

The gene calls are TRBV9 and TRBJ2-1; 9 positions agree with TRBD1. V lost 4 bases and J lost 7; bases outside the gene matches: 12. Looked up from germline, CDR1 is SGDLS and CDR2 is YYNGEE. The CDR3 runs to 16 residues. For the CDR3, the DNA is TGTGCCAGCAGCTCTAGGTGGGGACAGGGCGAAAATGAGCAGTTCTTC. The encoded protein is CASSSRWGQGENEQFF.

A few counts support this clonotype. The chain combines TRBV4-2 with TRBJ2-3; 9 bases are a match to TRBD2. J was trimmed by 6 bases and V by 1 base; bases with no gene match: 11. CDR1 is LGHNA, CDR2 YNFKEQ, per germline. The CDR3 runs to 17 residues. CDR3 sequence: CASSQAGTSSTRDTQYF. The CDR3, as DNA: TGTGCCAGCAGCCAAGCGGGGACTAGCAGCACGAGGGATACGCAGTATTTT.

The genes are TRBV29-1 and TRBJ2-2; no clear D gene. Germline V CDR1 and CDR2: SQVTM, ANQGSEA. CDR3 length equals 12 residues. V lost 4 bases and J lost 3, with 6 bases in between. The CDR3 sequence: CSVGGYTGELFF. The CDR3 DNA follows: TGCAGCGTTGGGGGATACACCGGGGAGCTGTTTTTT.

This clonotype was observed a handful of times. This chain connects TRBV12-3 or TRBV12-4 to TRBJ2-1; D not resolved. The CDR3 extends over 15 amino acids. Trimming removed 6 bases from V and 6 bases from J, with 18 bases in between. CDR3 loop: CASRIRDHDSNEQFF. CDR3 DNA sequence: TGTGCCAGCAGAATTCGAGATCACGATTCCAATGAGCAGTTCTTC.

The rearrangement joins TRBV30 to TRBJ1-4; the match to TRBD1 covers 7 bases. CDR1 and CDR2 from the germline V gene are GTSNPN and SVGIG (reference sequence). V lost 1 base, J lost 3 bases, and 5 bases stayed unmatched. This CDR3 contains 15 residues. The CDR3: CAWSGTGVANEKLFF. CDR3 DNA sequence: TGTGCCTGGAGTGGTACAGGGGTGGCTAATGAAAAACTGTTTTTT.